In its sample, the clone carrying this T cell receptor beta chain was seen a few times. This specimen belongs to a study of blood T cell repertoires in COVID-19. The assay was immunoSEQ multiplex PCR, and TCRdb's table has in-frame clones only and misses some. Counted here are 350,000 or so clones, 88% occurring once; the ten biggest clones make up about 0.94%. Germline V gene sequence: CDR1 MNHEY, CDR2 SVGAGI. The junction had 8 bases not matched to a gene; V was cut back by 6 bases and J by 6 bases. CDR3 length: 15 amino acids. This sequence originates from a woman aged 30 to 39 who had been exposed to COVID-19. The material sequenced was PBMCs or T cells enriched from blood (not recorded which). The V call is TRBV6-5, the J call TRBJ2-1, with 10 nucleotides matching TRBD1. CDR3 nucleotide sequence: TGTGCCAGCAGACCCGGGACAGGGGACTCCAATGAGCAGTTCTTC. This encodes CASRPGTGDSNEQFF.